These 9 T cell receptor beta chains were sequenced from one sample in a study of T cell responses to AZD1222 COVID-19 vaccine. Profiling relied on immunoSEQ multiplex PCR, and the TCRdb table lists in-frame clones only, not all of them. The profile shows under 140,000 clones, 70% to 90% of them singletons. The input for sequencing was peripheral blood, taken on day 0 of AZD1222 vaccination. Receptors originate from an adult in good health.

V gene TRBV19 combines with J gene TRBJ2-1; no clear D gene. This CDR3 region has 14 residues. Trimming left V 2 bases short and J 5 bases short, with 10 bases between. The germline CDR1 and CDR2 sequences are LNHDA and SQIVND (reference sequence). The CDR3 sequence: CASSIRVTNNEQFF. The DNA of the CDR3 is TGTGCCAGTAGTATAAGAGTGACGAACAATGAGCAGTTCTTC.

Written as DNA, the CDR3 is TGTGCCAGCAGCTTAACCCCTATCACTGAAGCTTTCTTT. Translated, it gives CASSLTPITEAFF. The rearrangement joins TRBV7-3 to TRBJ1-1; D gene uncertain. Trimming pared 0 bases from V and 4 bases from J, leaving 6 bases between. The V gene's germline CDR1 is SGHTA and CDR2 FQGTGA. The CDR3 spans 13 residues.

The chain uses TRBV28 and TRBJ2-5, with TRBD1 matching 7 bases. Germline trimming cut 5 bases from V and 4 bases from J; bases unmatched to any gene: 7. The CDR3 has 14 amino acids. CDR1 and CDR2 from the germline V gene are MDHEN and SYDVKM. CDR3 sequence reads: CASSLPGTVETQYF. The CDR3 DNA sequence: TGTGCCAGCAGTCTCCCCGGGACAGTAGAGACCCAGTACTTC.

This clone was counted a single time. The rearrangement joins TRBV29-1 to TRBJ1-1, with D possibly TRBD1 on 6 matching bases. Germline-derived CDR1 and CDR2 are SQVTM and ANQGSEA. The V and J ends lost 2 bases and 1 base respectively, with 17 bases between them. The CDR3 totals 16 residues. CDR3 protein: CSVEKFGRGRNTEAFF. The CDR3 bases are TGCAGCGTTGAAAAGTTTGGGAGGGGGAGGAACACTGAAGCTTTCTTT.

The V call is TRBV7-6, the J call TRBJ2-2, with TRBD2 as a possible D gene (6 bases). CDR1 and CDR2 from the germline V gene are SGHVS and FNYEAQ. Trimming pared 1 base from V and 1 base from J, leaving 13 bases between. The CDR3 has 17 residues. The CDR3 is CASSLGGTGVNTGELFF. The CDR3 region has the DNA TGTGCCAGCAGCTTAGGAGGGACTGGCGTGAACACCGGGGAGCTGTTTTTT.

Turning to this clone: Other DNA sequences in the sample encode the same CDR3. The V gene is TRBV6-5, the J gene TRBJ1-3; TRBD1 matches 10 bases. The V gene's germline CDR1 is MNHEY and CDR2 SVGAGI. CDR3 length equals 15 residues. Trimming cost V 6 bases and J 0 bases; bases outside gene matches: 2. CDR3 DNA sequence: TGTGCCAGCAGACGGGACAGGGGCTCTGGAAACACCATATATTTT. Protein product: CASRRDRGSGNTIYF.

V is TRBV27 and J is TRBJ1-5; D gene ambiguous. V lost 3 bases, J lost 4 bases, and 7 bases lay in between. The germline V gene has CDR1 MNHEY and CDR2 SMNVEV (reference sequence). This CDR3 contains 13 residues. The CDR3 protein is CASSLSLNQPQHF. CDR3 bases: TGTGCCAGCAGTTTGAGTCTGAATCAGCCCCAGCATTTT.

The V gene is TRBV27, the J gene TRBJ2-7; TRBD2 aligns across 12 bases. CDR1 and CDR2 (germline): MNHEY, SMNVEV (reference sequence). This CDR3 region has 15 residues. Losses at the gene ends were 7 bases for V and 5 bases for J; bases not matched to a gene: 9. CDR3 in amino acids: CASTRLAGENNEQYF. The DNA of the CDR3 is TGTGCCAGCACACGACTAGCGGGGGAGAATAACGAGCAGTACTTC.

This chain's CDR3 is CASSFEGRDEKLFF. CDR3 nucleotide sequence: TGCGCCAGCAGCTTCGAGGGCAGGGACGAAAAACTGTTTTTT. The chain recombines TRBV5-1 with TRBJ1-4; D is perhaps TRBD1 (5 bases). The CDR3 runs to 14 residues. The germline CDR1 and CDR2 sequences are SGHRS and YFSETQ. Trimming removed 2 bases from V and 8 bases from J, with 13 bases in between.